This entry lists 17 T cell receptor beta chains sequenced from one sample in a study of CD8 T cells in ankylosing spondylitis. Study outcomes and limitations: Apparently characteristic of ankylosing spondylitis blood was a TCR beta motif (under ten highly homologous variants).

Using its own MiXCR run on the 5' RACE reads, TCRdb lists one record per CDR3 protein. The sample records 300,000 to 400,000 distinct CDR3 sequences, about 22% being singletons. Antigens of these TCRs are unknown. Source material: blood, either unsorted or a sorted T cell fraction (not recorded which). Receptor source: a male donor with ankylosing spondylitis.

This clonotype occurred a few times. The CDR3 nucleotides read TGTGCCAGCAGCCAACAAGCAAGCTTCGGGGAGCTGTTTTTT. Encoded protein: CASSQQASFGELFF. The chain combines TRBV14 with TRBJ2-2, with no clear D. Per germline, CDR1 SGHDN and CDR2 FVKESK. The ends were cut back, 2 bases at V and 7 bases at J, with 11 bases in the middle. The CDR3 spans 14 residues.

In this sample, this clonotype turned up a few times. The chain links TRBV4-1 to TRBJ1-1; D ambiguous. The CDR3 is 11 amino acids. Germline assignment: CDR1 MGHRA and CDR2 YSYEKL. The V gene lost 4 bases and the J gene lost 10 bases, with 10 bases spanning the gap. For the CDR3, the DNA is TGCGCCAGCAGCCGTATTTGGGGAGCTTTCTTT. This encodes CASSRIWGAFF.

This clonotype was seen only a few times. CDR3 sequence reads: CASSFTSGTEAFF. CDR3 bases: TGTGCCAGCAGCTTTACGTCCGGGACTGAAGCTTTCTTT. The chain employs TRBV7-2 and TRBJ1-1; D unresolved. The CDR3 extends over 13 amino acids. Germline CDR1 reads SGHTA; CDR2 reads FQGNSA. With 3 bases removed from V and 5 bases from J, the gap between germline ends came to 10 bases.

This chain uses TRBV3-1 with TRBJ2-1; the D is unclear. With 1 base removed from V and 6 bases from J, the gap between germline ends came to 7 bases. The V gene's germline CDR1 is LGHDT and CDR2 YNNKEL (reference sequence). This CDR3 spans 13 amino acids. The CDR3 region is CASSQAAPNEQFF. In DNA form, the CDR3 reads TGTGCCAGCAGCCAAGCTGCACCCAATGAGCAGTTCTTC.

The CDR3 DNA reads as TGCAGTGCTAGAGATCCGATGACTAGCGGGAGCTACAATGAGCAGTTCTTC. Its protein is CSARDPMTSGSYNEQFF. This sequence joins TRBV20-1 and TRBJ2-1; 12 bases map to TRBD2. V lost 0 bases and J lost 3; bases outside the gene matches: 6. From germline, CDR1 is DFQATT and CDR2 SNEGSKA (reference sequence). The CDR3 consists of 17 residues.

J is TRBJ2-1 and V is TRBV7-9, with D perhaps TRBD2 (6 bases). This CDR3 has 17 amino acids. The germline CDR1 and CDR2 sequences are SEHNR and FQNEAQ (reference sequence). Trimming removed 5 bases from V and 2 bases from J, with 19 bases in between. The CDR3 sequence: CASSPRRGRSTYNEQFF. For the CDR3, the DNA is TGTGCCAGCAGCCCCAGGCGAGGGAGGTCGACCTACAATGAGCAGTTCTTC.

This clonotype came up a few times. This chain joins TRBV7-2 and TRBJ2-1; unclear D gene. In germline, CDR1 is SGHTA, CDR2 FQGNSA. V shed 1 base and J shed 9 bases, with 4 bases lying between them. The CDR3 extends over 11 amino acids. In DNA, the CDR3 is TGTGCCAGCAGCTTAGGGATTGAGCAGTTCTTC. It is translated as CASSLGIEQFF.

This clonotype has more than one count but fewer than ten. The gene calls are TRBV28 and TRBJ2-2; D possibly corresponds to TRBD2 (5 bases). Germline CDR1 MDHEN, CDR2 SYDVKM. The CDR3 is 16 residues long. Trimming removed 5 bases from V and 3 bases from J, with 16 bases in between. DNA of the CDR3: TGTGCCAGCAGTCGTACCCGATGGCGGGACACCGGGGAGCTGTTTTTT. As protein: CASSRTRWRDTGELFF.

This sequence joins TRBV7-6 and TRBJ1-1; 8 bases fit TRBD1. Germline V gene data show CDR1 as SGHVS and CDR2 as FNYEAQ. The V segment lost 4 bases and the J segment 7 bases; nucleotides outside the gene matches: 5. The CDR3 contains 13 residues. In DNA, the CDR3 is TGTGCCAGCAGCTACGGACAGGGAGATGAAGCTTTCTTT. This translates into CASSYGQGDEAFF.

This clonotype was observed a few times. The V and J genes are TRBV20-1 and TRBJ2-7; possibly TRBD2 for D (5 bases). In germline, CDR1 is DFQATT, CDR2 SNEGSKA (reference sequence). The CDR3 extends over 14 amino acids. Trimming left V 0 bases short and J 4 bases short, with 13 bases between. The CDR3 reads CSARDIRRGYEQYF. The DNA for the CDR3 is TGCAGTGCTAGAGATATTAGACGGGGATACGAGCAGTACTTC.

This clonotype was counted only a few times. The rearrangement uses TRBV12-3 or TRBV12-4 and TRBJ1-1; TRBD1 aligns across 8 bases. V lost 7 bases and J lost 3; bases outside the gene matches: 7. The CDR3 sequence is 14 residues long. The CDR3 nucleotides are TGTGCCAGCACCATGAGACAGGGGCACACTGAAGCTTTCTTT. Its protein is CASTMRQGHTEAFF.

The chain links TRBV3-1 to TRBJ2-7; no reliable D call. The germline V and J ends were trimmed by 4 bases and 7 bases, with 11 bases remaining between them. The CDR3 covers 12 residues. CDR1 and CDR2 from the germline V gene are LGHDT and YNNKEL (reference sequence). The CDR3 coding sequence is TGTGCCAGCAGCCGAGTTTCAACGGAGCAGTACTTC. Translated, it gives CASSRVSTEQYF.

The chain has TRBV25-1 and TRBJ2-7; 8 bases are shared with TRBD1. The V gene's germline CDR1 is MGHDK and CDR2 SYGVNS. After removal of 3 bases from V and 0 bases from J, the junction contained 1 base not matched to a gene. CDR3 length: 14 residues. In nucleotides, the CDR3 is TGTGCCAGCAGTGACGACAGGGGCTCCTACGAGCAGTACTTC. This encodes CASSDDRGSYEQYF.

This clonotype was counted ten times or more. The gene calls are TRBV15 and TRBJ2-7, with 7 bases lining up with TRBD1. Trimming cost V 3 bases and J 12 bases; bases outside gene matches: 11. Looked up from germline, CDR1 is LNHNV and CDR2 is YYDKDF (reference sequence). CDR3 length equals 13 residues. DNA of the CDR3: TGTGCCACCAGCAGCAGGACAGGTCAAGGTTTGTACTTC. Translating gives CATSSRTGQGLYF.

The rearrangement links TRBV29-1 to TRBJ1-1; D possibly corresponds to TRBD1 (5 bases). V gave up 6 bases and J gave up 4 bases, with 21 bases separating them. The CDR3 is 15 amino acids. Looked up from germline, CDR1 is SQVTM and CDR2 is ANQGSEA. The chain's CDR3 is CSVEHHGQGATEAFF. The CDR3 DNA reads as TGCAGCGTCGAACACCACGGGCAGGGAGCCACTGAAGCTTTCTTT.

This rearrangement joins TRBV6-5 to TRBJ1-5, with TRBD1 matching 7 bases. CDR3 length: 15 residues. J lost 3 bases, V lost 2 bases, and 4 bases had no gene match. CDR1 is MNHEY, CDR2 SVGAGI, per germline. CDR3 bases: TGTGCCAGCAGTTACGAGACAGGGATCAATCAGCCCCAGCATTTT. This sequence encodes CASSYETGINQPQHF.

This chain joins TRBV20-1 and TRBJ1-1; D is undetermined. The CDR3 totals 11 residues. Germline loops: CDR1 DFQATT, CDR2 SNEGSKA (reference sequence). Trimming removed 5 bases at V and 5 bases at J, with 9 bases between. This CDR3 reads CSAWGGTEAFF. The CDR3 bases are TGCAGTGCTTGGGGAGGTACTGAAGCTTTCTTT.